The 13 T cell receptor beta chains below all came from one sample that was sequenced in a study of blood T cell repertoires in COVID-19. The method was immunoSEQ multiplex PCR; TCRdb's version includes in-frame clones alone and lacks a portion of them. This sample yields 200,000 or so clones, of which approximately 84% are seen a single time; roughly 4.2% belongs to the top ten. The sample comprised peripheral blood. These receptor sequences come from a man aged 45-60 years with acute or convalescent COVID-19.

The chain couples TRBV23-1 to TRBJ1-5; no definite D call. TRBV23-1 is known as an ORF, though its function is uncertain. CDR3 length equals 14 residues. V was clipped by 6 bases and J by 2 bases, with 11 bases between them. The CDR3 region is CASREGYGNQPQHF. Written as DNA, the CDR3 is TGCGCCAGCAGAGAGGGCTACGGCAATCAGCCCCAGCATTTT.

This sequence joins TRBV7-6 and TRBJ1-2; D is possibly TRBD1 (6 bases). V lost 1 base to trimming and J lost 4 bases, with 22 bases between them. The CDR3 consists of 18 residues. CDR1 and CDR2 (germline): SGHVS, FNYEAQ. As DNA, the CDR3 is TGTGCCAGCAGCTTAGTAGGTAGTCCGGGGGGGCCTGGCTATGGCTACACCTTC. This gives the protein CASSLVGSPGGPGYGYTF.

The chain links TRBV18 to TRBJ2-7; no clear D. V lost 5 bases to trimming and J lost 6 bases, with 8 bases between them. This CDR3 contains 11 residues. Germline assignment: CDR1 KGHSH and CDR2 LQKENI. The CDR3, as DNA: TGTGCCAGCTCATACTCGAGCGAGCAGTACTTC. Protein product: CASSYSSEQYF.

This clone was observed once. J is TRBJ1-2 and V is TRBV14, with 9 bases matching TRBD1. J was trimmed by 13 bases and V by 3 bases; bases with no gene match: 12. The germline V gene has CDR1 SGHDN and CDR2 FVKESK. The CDR3 contains 14 residues. CDR3 loop: CASSQATGGAFCTF. CDR3 nucleotides: TGTGCCAGCAGCCAGGCCACAGGGGGCGCTTTCTGCACCTTC.

The chain carries TRBV30 and TRBJ1-4, with D perhaps matching TRBD1 (5 bases). The length of the CDR3 is 15 residues. CDR1 is GTSNPN, CDR2 SVGIG, per germline (reference sequence). The V and J ends lost 0 bases and 1 base respectively, with 9 bases between them. As DNA, the CDR3 is TGTGCCTGGAGTGTTAGGGGCGTAACTAATGAAAAACTGTTTTTT. It specifies CAWSVRGVTNEKLFF.

The chain recombines TRBV5-1 with TRBJ1-2; possible D gene TRBD1, 5 bases. The germline gives CDR1 SGHRS, CDR2 YFSETQ. V was clipped by 0 bases and J by 4 bases, with 13 bases between them. This CDR3 spans 15 amino acids. The CDR3: CASSLGREYGYGYTF. The CDR3 coding sequence is TGCGCCAGCAGCTTGGGCAGGGAATACGGCTATGGCTACACCTTC.

The J gene is TRBJ2-3, the V gene TRBV6-4; D may be TRBD1 (6 bases). V shed 4 bases and J shed 2 bases, with 7 bases lying between them. The CDR3 spans 13 residues. CDR1 and CDR2 from the germline V gene are MRHNA and SNTAGT. DNA for the CDR3: TGTGCCAGCAGTGGGACAGCCACAGATACGCAGTATTTT. Protein product: CASSGTATDTQYF.

The chain couples TRBV5-5 to TRBJ2-2; D possibly corresponds to TRBD1 (5 bases). This CDR3 region has 16 residues. Germline V lookup: CDR1 SGHKS, CDR2 YYEKEE (reference sequence). V lost 2 bases and J lost 2, with 13 bases in between. This chain's CDR3 is CASSLGQGKNTGELFF. DNA for the CDR3: TGTGCCAGCAGCTTAGGCCAGGGTAAAAACACCGGGGAGCTGTTTTTT.

J is TRBJ2-2 and V is TRBV7-3; unclear D gene. V was pared by 5 bases and J by 6 bases, with 10 bases between. Per the germline V gene, CDR1 is SGHTA and CDR2 is FQGTGA. CDR3 length equals 13 residues. CDR3: CASSPNFPGELFF. CDR3 in DNA: TGTGCCAGCAGCCCCAACTTCCCCGGGGAGCTGTTTTTT.

The V gene is TRBV6-5, the J gene TRBJ1-2; 9 bases agree with TRBD1. The J segment lost 5 bases and the V segment lost 6 bases, leaving 7 bases of the junction unmatched. The CDR3 has 14 residues. In germline, CDR1 is MNHEY, CDR2 SVGAGI. CDR3 coding DNA: TGTGCCAGCAGGAGACAGGGGGATGGATATGGCTACACCTTC. This encodes CASRRQGDGYGYTF.

The chain recombines TRBV11-3 with TRBJ2-1; TRBD1 matches at 10 bases. Germline V gene lookup returns CDR1 SGHNT and CDR2 YENEEA. CDR3 length: 16 residues. V shed 5 bases, J shed 5 bases, and the junction held 9 bases outside the gene matches. The CDR3 DNA follows: TGTGCCAGCAGCACATCCGGGACAGGGGCAAACAATGAGCAGTTCTTC. It yields the protein CASSTSGTGANNEQFF.

This chain links TRBV18 with TRBJ2-6; D may be TRBD1 (5 bases). Germline V CDR1 and CDR2: KGHSH, LQKENI. The germline V and J ends were trimmed by 5 bases and 0 bases, with 8 bases remaining between them. This CDR3 comprises 15 residues. The chain's CDR3 is CASSATGSGANVLTF. The DNA of the CDR3 is TGTGCCAGCTCAGCCACAGGCTCTGGGGCCAACGTCCTGACTTTC.

This clone was observed a single time. The chain employs TRBV6-5 and TRBJ1-1, with 10 bases lining up with TRBD1. The CDR3 is 14 residues long. Trimming cost V 5 bases and J 4 bases; bases outside gene matches: 4. CDR1 MNHEY and CDR2 SVGAGI come from the germline V gene. The DNA of the CDR3 is TGTGCCAGCAGTACCCGGACAGGGGGCACTGAAGCTTTCTTT. Its translation is CASSTRTGGTEAFF.